Shown below are 8 T cell receptor beta chains from a single sample sequenced in a study of T cell repertoires in aging, cancer and after chemotherapy. Peripheral blood genomic DNA, not sorted cells or RNA, was the template. Rearranged V-D-J TRB sequences were amplified with a mixed TRB-A/B primer pool. TCRdb recomputed calls from the multiplex PCR reads with MiXCR, one row per CDR3 protein. The sample carries approximately 4,900 distinct CDR3 sequences, roughly 51% recorded once. The sample was blood. These receptors came from a human donor in good health.

This clonotype appeared once. This chain uses TRBV5-1 with TRBJ2-3, with D possibly being TRBD1 (6 bases). Per germline, CDR1 SGHRS and CDR2 YFSETQ. Trimming shortened V by 10 bases and J by 2 bases, and 20 bases separated the two germline ends. This CDR3 spans 15 amino acids. The CDR3 DNA reads as TGCGCCGGGGCACAGGGACAAGGACCCACAGATACGCAGTATTTT. Residues: CAGAQGQGPTDTQYF.

The chain combines TRBV27 with TRBJ1-5; a weak D match, TRBD1 (5 bases). Germline loops: CDR1 MNHEY, CDR2 SMNVEV (reference sequence). This CDR3 has 12 residues. V was clipped by 5 bases and J by 6 bases, with 8 bases between them. The CDR3 DNA reads as TGTGCCAGCAGTCCCCAGGGTCAGCCCCAGCATTTT. Amino acid sequence: CASSPQGQPQHF.

This sequence joins TRBV29-1 and TRBJ2-1; D is undetermined. This CDR3 spans 13 amino acids. CDR1 is SQVTM and CDR2 is ANQGSEA in the germline V gene. V was trimmed by 2 bases and J by 13 bases, leaving 18 bases between them. DNA of the CDR3: TGCAGCGTTGAATTGGGGTCAACCGTGGAACAGTTCTTC. Translating gives CSVELGSTVEQFF.

This clonotype was seen more than once but under ten times. CDR3 in DNA: TGTGCCAGCACCCCCGGGGGGCCGGAGACCCAGTACTTC. Translated: CASTPGGPETQYF. The rearrangement joins TRBV6-5 to TRBJ2-5; D is possibly TRBD2 (7 bases). V was pared by 7 bases and J by 5 bases, with 14 bases between. The CDR3 extends over 13 amino acids. Looked up from germline, CDR1 is MNHEY and CDR2 is SVGAGI.

This chain connects TRBV7-6 to TRBJ2-2, with D possibly TRBD2 on 5 matching bases. Germline V gene data show CDR1 as SGHVS and CDR2 as FNYEAQ. This CDR3 is 13 amino acids long. V lost 7 bases and J lost 7, with 13 bases in between. The CDR3 sequence is CASTPRADGELFF. In DNA, the CDR3 is TGTGCCAGCACCCCAAGAGCGGACGGGGAGCTGTTTTTT.

The rearrangement links TRBV6-6 to TRBJ1-5; no clear D. The CDR3 length is 16 residues. Germline V CDR1 and CDR2: MNHNY, SVGAGI (reference sequence). Deletions cut 2 bases from V and 8 bases from J, with 19 bases between. For the CDR3, the DNA is TGTGCCAGCAGTTACCCGCCTGGGGTTGCATCGAAGCCCCAGCATTTT. Its protein is CASSYPPGVASKPQHF.

The V gene is TRBV19, the J gene TRBJ2-2; D gene unclear. CDR1 LNHDA and CDR2 SQIVND come from the germline V gene (reference sequence). This CDR3 has 15 residues. V lost 0 bases to trimming and J lost 1 base, with 6 bases between them. This CDR3 is CASSIEGMNTGELFF. In nucleotides, the CDR3 is TGTGCCAGTAGTATAGAGGGAATGAACACCGGGGAGCTGTTTTTT.

This clonotype appeared once. This chain joins TRBV7-9 and TRBJ2-7; possibly TRBD1 for D (6 bases). V was trimmed by 5 bases and J by 2 bases, leaving 22 bases between them. The CDR3 length is 17 residues. The V gene's germline CDR1 is SEHNR and CDR2 FQNEAQ (reference sequence). The CDR3 region is CASSPTGSTLGTYEQYF. CDR3 coding DNA: TGTGCCAGCAGCCCGACAGGATCTACCCTTGGGACCTACGAGCAGTACTTC. Filled out from reference TRBV7-9 and TRBJ2-7, the complete variable domain reads DTGVSQNPRHKITKRGQNVTFRCDPISEHNRLYWYRQTLGQGPEFLTYFQNEAQLEKSRLLSDRFSAERPKGSFSTLEIQRTEQGDSAMYLCASSPTGSTLGTYEQYFGPGTRLTVT.